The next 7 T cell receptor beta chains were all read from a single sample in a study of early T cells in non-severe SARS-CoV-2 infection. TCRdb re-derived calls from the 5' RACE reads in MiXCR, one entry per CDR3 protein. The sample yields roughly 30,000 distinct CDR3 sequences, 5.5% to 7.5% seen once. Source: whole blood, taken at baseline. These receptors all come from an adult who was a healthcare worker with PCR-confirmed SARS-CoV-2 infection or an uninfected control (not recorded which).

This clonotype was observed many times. The CDR3 protein is CATSRGEAGAYEQYF. The CDR3 DNA follows: TGTGCCACCAGCCGAGGAGAAGCGGGAGCCTACGAGCAGTACTTC. This chain links TRBV24-1 with TRBJ2-7; 8 bases fit TRBD2. Germline trimming cut 7 bases from V and 2 bases from J; bases unmatched to any gene: 9. The germline CDR1 and CDR2 sequences are KGHDR and SFDVKD. The CDR3 contains 15 residues.

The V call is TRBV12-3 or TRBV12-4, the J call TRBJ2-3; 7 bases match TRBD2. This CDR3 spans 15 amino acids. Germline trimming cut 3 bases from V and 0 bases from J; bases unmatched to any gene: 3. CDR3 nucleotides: TGTGCCAGCAGTTTGCATAGCGGGAGCACAGATACGCAGTATTTT. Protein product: CASSLHSGSTDTQYF.

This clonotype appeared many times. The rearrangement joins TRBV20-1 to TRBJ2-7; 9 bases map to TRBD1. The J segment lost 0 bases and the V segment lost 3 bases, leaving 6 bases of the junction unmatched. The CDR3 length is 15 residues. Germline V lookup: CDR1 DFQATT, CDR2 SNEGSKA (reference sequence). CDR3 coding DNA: TGCAGTGCTAGCGAAGGACAGGGGAACTCCTACGAGCAGTACTTC. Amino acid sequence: CSASEGQGNSYEQYF.

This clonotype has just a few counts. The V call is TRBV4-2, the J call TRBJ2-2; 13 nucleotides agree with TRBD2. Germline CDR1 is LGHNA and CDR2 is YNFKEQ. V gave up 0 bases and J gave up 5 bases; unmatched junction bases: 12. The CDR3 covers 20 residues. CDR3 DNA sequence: TGTGCCAGCAGCCAAGATTGGTTTCGACTAGCGGGAGGTCGAACCGGGGAGCTGTTTTTT. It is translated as CASSQDWFRLAGGRTGELFF.

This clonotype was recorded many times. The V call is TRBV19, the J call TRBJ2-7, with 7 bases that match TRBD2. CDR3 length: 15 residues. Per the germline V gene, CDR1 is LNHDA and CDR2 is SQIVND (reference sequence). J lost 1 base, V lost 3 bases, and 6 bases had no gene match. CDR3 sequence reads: CASSISSGVSYEQYF. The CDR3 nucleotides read TGTGCCAGTAGTATTTCTAGCGGTGTATCCTACGAGCAGTACTTC. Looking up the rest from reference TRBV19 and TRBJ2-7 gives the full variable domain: DGGITQSPKYLFRKEGQNVTLSCEQNLNHDAMYWYRQDPGQGLRLIYYSQIVNDFQKGDIAEGYSVSREKKESFPLTVTSAQKNPTAFYLCASSISSGVSYEQYFGPGTRLTVT.

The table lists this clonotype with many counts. This CDR3 is CASSSSGTAAGELFF. DNA for the CDR3: TGTGCCAGCAGCTCGTCCGGGACGGCTGCCGGGGAGCTGTTTTTT. This chain joins TRBV7-9 and TRBJ2-2; D is tentatively TRBD1 or TRBD2 (5 bases each). CDR1 and CDR2 (germline): SEHNR, FQNEAQ (reference sequence). This CDR3 is 15 amino acids long. V was trimmed by 4 bases and J by 6 bases, leaving 15 bases between them.

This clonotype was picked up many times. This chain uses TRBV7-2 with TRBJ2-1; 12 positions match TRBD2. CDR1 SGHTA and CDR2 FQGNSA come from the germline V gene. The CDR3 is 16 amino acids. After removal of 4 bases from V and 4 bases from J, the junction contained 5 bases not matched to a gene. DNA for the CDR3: TGTGCCAGCAGCTACCTAGCGGGAGGGCGGTACAATGAGCAGTTCTTC. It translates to CASSYLAGGRYNEQFF.